The 6 T cell receptor beta chains given below trace back to one sample, sequenced in a study of blood T cell repertoires in COVID-19. The table came from immunoSEQ multiplex PCR; TCRdb's copy has only in-frame clones and leaves some out. The sample includes 150,000 to 200,000 clones, 88% seen only once; the top ten take roughly 2%. The sequenced sample was peripheral blood. Receptors were obtained from a man aged 45 to 65 who had recovered from COVID-19.

This clone came up once. The rearrangement joins TRBV6-6 to TRBJ1-1, with 8 nucleotides matching TRBD1. Germline trimming cut 0 bases from V and 5 bases from J; bases unmatched to any gene: 5. CDR3 length: 15 amino acids. CDR1 MNHNY and CDR2 SVGAGI come from the germline V gene (reference sequence). CDR3 nucleotide sequence: TGTGCCAGCAGTTACTCGGGACAGGTCGGGACTGAAGCTTTCTTT. It yields the protein CASSYSGQVGTEAFF.

The genes are TRBV27 and TRBJ1-5; a possible D gene is TRBD1 (5 bases). The CDR3 is made up of 14 amino acids. Germline lookup yields CDR1 MNHEY and CDR2 SMNVEV (reference sequence). Deletions cut 5 bases from V and 4 bases from J, with 12 bases between. CDR3 in amino acids: CASSPTPGNQPQHF. For the CDR3, the DNA is TGTGCCAGCAGTCCAACGCCAGGGAATCAGCCCCAGCATTTT.

The CDR3 here is CASSSSWGGVTYEQYF. The CDR3 DNA follows: TGTGCCAGCAGCTCCTCCTGGGGAGGGGTTACCTACGAGCAGTACTTC. The rearrangement links TRBV7-9 to TRBJ2-7; 7 bases match TRBD2. The V and J ends lost 4 bases and 2 bases, in that order; junction bases with no gene match: 11. Germline-derived CDR1 and CDR2 are SEHNR and FQNEAQ (reference sequence). The CDR3 extends over 16 amino acids.

The CDR3 loop is CASSPKQAPSYEQYF. CDR3 sequence (DNA): TGTGCCAGCTCACCCAAACAGGCACCTTCCTACGAGCAGTACTTC. The J gene is TRBJ2-7, the V gene TRBV18; possible D gene TRBD1, 5 bases. The CDR3 is made up of 15 amino acids. Germline V gives CDR1 KGHSH, CDR2 LQKENI. Deletions cut 3 bases from V and 1 base from J, with 13 bases between.

This chain joins TRBV7-3 and TRBJ2-2; D unclear. The V gene's germline CDR1 is SGHTA and CDR2 FQGTGA. The CDR3 extends over 13 amino acids. With 1 base removed from V and 6 bases from J, the gap between germline ends came to 6 bases. The CDR3 sequence is CASSLRAAGELFF. Written as DNA, the CDR3 is TGTGCCAGCAGCTTAAGGGCCGCCGGGGAGCTGTTTTTT.

CDR3 DNA sequence: TGTGCCACCAGTGAGGCATACACCGGGGAGCTGTTTTTT. Translating it yields CATSEAYTGELFF. The chain recombines TRBV24-1 with TRBJ2-2, with D uncertain. Germline CDR1 and CDR2: KGHDR and SFDVKD. Deletions cut 4 bases from V and 3 bases from J, with 5 bases between. This CDR3 has 13 amino acids.